These 19 T cell receptor beta chains share one sample of origin, sequenced in a study of blood T cell repertoires in COVID-19. The assay was immunoSEQ multiplex PCR, and TCRdb's table has in-frame clones only and misses some. In the table there are under 70,000 clones, about 87% of which are singletons. The sample taken for sequencing was peripheral blood. Every receptor here comes from a woman aged 60-70 years with COVID-19, enrolled during active disease.

This chain joins TRBV9 and TRBJ2-5; TRBD2 matches at 13 bases. J gave up 3 bases and V 2 bases, and 1 base lay outside the gene matches. The germline V gene has CDR1 SGDLS and CDR2 YYNGEE. There are 15 residues in the CDR3. The CDR3 DNA sequence: TGTGCCAGCAGCGTGGGGACTAGCGGGAAAGAGACCCAGTACTTC. Translated, it gives CASSVGTSGKETQYF.

This clone was counted only a few times. J is TRBJ2-6 and V is TRBV21-1; TRBD1 reflects the table's D call only, with no check against the DNA. TRBV21-1 is a pseudogene segment. CDR3 size: 18 residues. CDR3 nucleotide sequence: TGTGCCAGCAGGAGAAGGGACAGGGGCTTTAATAGGGCCAACGTCCTGACTTTC. Its protein product is CASRRRDRGFNRANVLTF.

The chain links TRBV2 to TRBJ1-2, with a tentative D call TRBD1 (5 bases). The CDR3 has 13 amino acids. Germline-derived CDR1 and CDR2 are SNHLY and FYNNEI. Trimming removed 3 bases from V and 6 bases from J, with 11 bases in between. DNA for the CDR3: TGTGCCAGCAGTGAGGCAGGGTTGGATGGCTACACCTTC. Translation gives CASSEAGLDGYTF.

The rearrangement links TRBV5-4 to TRBJ1-2; possible D gene TRBD1, 6 bases. The germline CDR1 and CDR2 sequences are SGHNT and YYREEE (reference sequence). V lost 7 bases and J 0 bases, leaving 16 bases between the germline ends. The CDR3 is made up of 15 amino acids. The CDR3 region is CASENRDVPNYGYTF. The CDR3 DNA follows: TGTGCCAGCGAAAACAGGGACGTCCCTAACTATGGCTACACCTTC.

This chain links TRBV29-1 with TRBJ2-1; 8 bases map to TRBD2. V lost 7 bases and J lost 9; bases outside the gene matches: 5. Germline CDR1 is SQVTM and CDR2 is ANQGSEA. The CDR3 has 11 residues. The CDR3: CSGGLGGEQFF. CDR3 DNA: TGCAGCGGGGGACTAGGTGGTGAGCAGTTCTTC.

This chain joins TRBV6-5 and TRBJ1-5; TRBD1 might be the D (5 bases). The CDR3 runs 13 residues. Germline-derived CDR1 and CDR2 are MNHEY and SVGAGI. V was clipped by 6 bases and J by 4 bases, with 10 bases between them. CDR3 region: CASSQTVNQPQHF. The CDR3 nucleotides are TGTGCCAGCAGCCAGACAGTAAATCAGCCCCAGCATTTT.

A few counts support this clone. The chain employs TRBV6-5 and TRBJ1-4; TRBD1 is a possible D gene (6 bases). The CDR3 consists of 14 residues. The germline gives CDR1 MNHEY, CDR2 SVGAGI. Trimming shortened V by 2 bases and J by 7 bases, and 11 bases separated the two germline ends. The CDR3, as DNA: TGTGCCAGCAGTTACACGGACAGCCTTGAAAAACTGTTTTTT. Translated, it gives CASSYTDSLEKLFF.

This chain uses TRBV9 with TRBJ2-1; 8 nucleotides align to TRBD2. The CDR3 loop spans 15 amino acids. V lost 2 bases to trimming and J lost 6 bases; unmatched junction nucleotides: 7. From germline, CDR1 is SGDLS and CDR2 YYNGEE. DNA of the CDR3: TGTGCCAGCAGCGTTATTAGCGGGATGGGCAATGAGCAGTTCTTC. The encoded protein is CASSVISGMGNEQFF.

The J gene is TRBJ2-1, the V gene TRBV24-1, with 15 bases aligning to TRBD2. Germline trimming cut 1 base from V and 7 bases from J; bases unmatched to any gene: 4. The CDR3 covers 17 residues. Germline values: CDR1 KGHDR, CDR2 SFDVKD. The CDR3, as DNA: TGTGCCACCAGTGATTTAGGGACTAGCGGGAGGTTAAATGAGCAGTTCTTC. Its translation is CATSDLGTSGRLNEQFF.

To note about this clone: One end of the junction does not line up with germline, which may come from a read error. The V call is TRBV29-1, the J call TRBJ2-1, with TRBD1 identical over 9 bases. Germline lookup yields CDR1 SQVTM and CDR2 ANQGSEA. This CDR3 contains 14 residues. This CDR3 reads CSGRDRASHNEQFF. CDR3 nucleotides: TGCAGCGGACGGGACAGGGCCTCCCACAATGAGCAGTTCTTC.

The chain carries TRBV27 and TRBJ2-7; possibly TRBD2 for D (5 bases). V dropped 4 bases and J dropped 2 bases, with 15 bases sitting between them. Germline assignment: CDR1 MNHEY and CDR2 SMNVEV (reference sequence). The CDR3 has 15 residues. The CDR3 loop is CASSSLLVSPYEQYF. The CDR3 DNA is TGTGCCAGCAGTTCTTTACTAGTCTCTCCCTACGAGCAGTACTTC.

The chain recombines TRBV9 with TRBJ1-4, with 7 bases matching TRBD1. The CDR3 length is 21 residues. From germline, CDR1 is SGDLS and CDR2 YYNGEE. V dropped 0 bases and J dropped 0; count of bases not matched to a gene: 17. The CDR3: CASSVGPQGTAKVATNEKLFF. As DNA, the CDR3 is TGTGCCAGCAGCGTAGGACCCCAGGGGACAGCCAAAGTTGCAACTAATGAAAAACTGTTTTTT.

The J gene is TRBJ2-2, the V gene TRBV5-4, with 7 bases identical to TRBD2. The CDR3 has 16 amino acids. The V gene's germline CDR1 is SGHNT and CDR2 YYREEE (reference sequence). J gave up 0 bases and V 5 bases, and 7 bases lay outside the gene matches. The CDR3 DNA is TGTGCCAGCAGTTCAACTCGGGGGGCGAACACCGGGGAGCTGTTTTTT. Translating gives CASSSTRGANTGELFF.

V gene TRBV11-3 combines with J gene TRBJ2-5; D is possibly TRBD2 (6 bases). The CDR3 sequence is 16 residues long. Germline V gene sequence: CDR1 SGHNT, CDR2 YENEEA. With 4 bases removed from V and 3 bases from J, the gap between germline ends came to 18 bases. The DNA for the CDR3 is TGTGCCAGCAGCTACCTACCGGGAGCACAGAAAGAGACCCAGTACTTC. It encodes CASSYLPGAQKETQYF.

The V gene is TRBV19, the J gene TRBJ1-1; no firm D call. The V gene lost 3 bases and the J gene lost 6 bases, with 14 bases spanning the gap. CDR1 and CDR2 (germline): LNHDA, SQIVND (reference sequence). The CDR3 has 14 residues. The CDR3 region has the DNA TGTGCCAGTAGTATTTTTGCGGAGTCCGCTGAAGCTTTCTTT. It encodes CASSIFAESAEAFF.

Remarks on this clone: The junction departs from the called germline gene at one end, perhaps through a read error. The chain uses TRBV19 and TRBJ1-2; a weak D match, TRBD1 (5 bases). The germline V gene has CDR1 LNHDA and CDR2 SQIVND (reference sequence). This CDR3 contains 15 residues. This CDR3 is CASTISPRGSYGYTF. CDR3 DNA: TGTGCCAGTACTATATCCCCTCGGGGGTCCTATGGCTACACCTTC.

The J gene is TRBJ1-1, the V gene TRBV9, with D possibly TRBD1 on 5 matching bases. CDR1 and CDR2 from the germline V gene are SGDLS and YYNGEE. V was shortened by 4 bases and J by 5 bases, with 15 bases between the two germline ends. The CDR3 spans 14 residues. In DNA, the CDR3 is TGTGCCAGCAGCCAGGGCCGAGGGAGGACTGAAGCTTTCTTT. Protein: CASSQGRGRTEAFF.

The V and J genes are TRBV3-1 (or the pseudogene TRBV3-2) and TRBJ1-5; TRBD1 is a possible D gene (5 bases). Germline V gene sequence: CDR1 LGHDT, CDR2 YNNKEL (reference sequence). Trimming removed 2 bases from V and 1 base from J, with 9 bases in between. The CDR3 sequence is 15 residues long. Here the CDR3 DNA reads TGTGCCAGCAGCCAACAGGGTTTCAGCAATCAGCCCCAGCATTTT. This codes for CASSQQGFSNQPQHF.

The chain links TRBV19 to TRBJ1-1; 7 bases fit TRBD1. CDR1 LNHDA and CDR2 SQIVND come from the germline V gene (reference sequence). The J segment lost 2 bases and the V segment lost 1 base, leaving 7 bases of the junction unmatched. This CDR3 comprises 16 residues. CDR3 sequence (DNA): TGTGCCAGTAGTATAGGACTCGGGACAGCCAACACTGAAGCTTTCTTT. It codes for CASSIGLGTANTEAFF.